The 9 T cell receptor beta chains in this list originate from one sample, sequenced in a study of blood T cell repertoires in COVID-19. The protocol was immunoSEQ multiplex PCR, while the TCRdb copy is restricted to in-frame clones and leaves out a portion. The sample records roughly 250,000 clones, over 75% being singletons. The sequencing sample was made of peripheral blood. The receptors come from a woman in her 30s with acute or convalescent COVID-19.

The chain joins TRBV19 to TRBJ2-1; tentative D call: TRBD2 (6 bases). V lost 0 bases, J lost 9 bases, and 24 bases lay in between. Germline V gene sequence: CDR1 LNHDA, CDR2 SQIVND (reference sequence). The CDR3 runs 18 residues. This CDR3 is CASSIDGFGGRGLGEQFF. The CDR3 nucleotides read TGTGCCAGTAGTATAGATGGGTTTGGCGGGCGGGGCCTCGGTGAGCAGTTCTTC.

This chain joins TRBV7-9 and TRBJ2-2; possible D gene TRBD1, 5 bases. The CDR3 length is 16 residues. Trimming stripped 5 bases from V and 0 bases from J, with 13 bases between. Germline CDR1 and CDR2: SEHNR and FQNEAQ (reference sequence). Written as DNA, the CDR3 is TGTGCCAGCAGCCCCTGGGGCAGAACGAACACCGGGGAGCTGTTTTTT. Its translation: CASSPWGRTNTGELFF.

The chain has TRBV19 and TRBJ1-2; the D gene is possibly TRBD1 (6 bases). Between the trimmed V and J ends, which lost 3 bases and 7 bases, there was a span of 15 bases. Germline V gene sequence: CDR1 LNHDA, CDR2 SQIVND (reference sequence). The CDR3 sequence is 14 residues long. CDR3 region: CASSIPGGQAGYTF. In DNA form, the CDR3 reads TGTGCCAGTAGTATCCCCGGGGGGCAAGCTGGCTACACCTTC.

The genes are TRBV7-2 and TRBJ1-2; D perhaps matches TRBD1 (6 bases). Trimming removed 8 bases from V and 1 base from J, with 20 bases in between. Germline values: CDR1 SGHTA, CDR2 FQGNSA. The CDR3 covers 16 residues. CDR3 region: CASGTKLQGINYGYTF. CDR3 bases: TGTGCCAGCGGCACAAAATTACAGGGAATTAACTATGGCTACACCTTC.

The rearrangement uses TRBV5-6 and TRBJ1-2, with D possibly matching TRBD1 (5 bases). This CDR3 spans 17 amino acids. The V end was cut by 4 bases, the J end by 6 bases, with 25 bases between. Germline CDR1 SGHDT, CDR2 YYEEEE. CDR3 amino acids: CASSGLRVEPGRNGYTF. CDR3 in DNA: TGTGCCAGCAGCGGTCTCAGGGTCGAACCGGGCCGAAATGGCTACACCTTC.

The chain is built from TRBV5-6 and TRBJ2-7; perhaps TRBD1 as D (6 bases). Trimming left V 0 bases short and J 4 bases short, with 8 bases between. CDR1 and CDR2 from the germline V gene are SGHDT and YYEEEE. There are 13 residues in the CDR3. The CDR3 spells CASSLARGYEQYF. The CDR3 DNA reads TGTGCCAGCAGCTTGGCCAGGGGTTACGAGCAGTACTTC.

This chain links TRBV12-5 with TRBJ2-7; 9 bases are a match to TRBD2. Germline CDR1 and CDR2: LGHNT and FRNRAP. The CDR3 sequence is 13 residues long. The V and J ends lost 2 bases and 4 bases, in that order; junction bases with no gene match: 0. CDR3: CASGLTSGYEQYF. DNA for the CDR3: TGTGCTAGTGGTTTGACTAGCGGGTACGAGCAGTACTTC.

V usage is TRBV11-1 and J usage is TRBJ2-1; perhaps TRBD2 as D (5 bases). CDR1 is SGHAT and CDR2 is FQDESV in the germline V gene (reference sequence). The germline V and J ends were trimmed by 2 bases and 5 bases, with 13 bases remaining between them. CDR3 length: 15 residues. The CDR3 DNA follows: TGTGCCAGCAGCTTACTCCGGGGTGCCAACAATGAGCAGTTCTTC. Amino acids: CASSLLRGANNEQFF. The whole variable domain, remainder taken from reference TRBV11-1 and TRBJ2-1, is EAEVAQSPRYKITEKSQAVAFWCDPISGHATLYWYRQILGQGPELLVQFQDESVVDDSQLPKDRFSAERLKGVDSTLKIQPAELGDSAMYLCASSLLRGANNEQFFGPGTRLTVL.

The chain is built from TRBV10-3 and TRBJ2-5; TRBD2 agrees at 8 bases. The CDR3 is 14 amino acids. Germline-derived CDR1 and CDR2 are ENHRY and SYGVKD. With 5 bases clipped from V and 2 bases from J, the junction kept 4 bases outside the gene matches. CDR3 protein: CAISTTSGQETQYF. DNA for the CDR3: TGTGCCATCAGTACAACTAGCGGACAAGAGACCCAGTACTTC.